This entry features one T cell receptor beta chain sequence. Many counts were recorded for this clonotype. Its specific antigen is unknown. The junction departs from the called germline gene at one end, perhaps through a read error. Library preparation employed PCR. These reads were obtained on an Illumina HiSeq 2500. Molecular barcoding was employed in the preparation of TCR libraries, with unique molecular identifiers being used to normalize TCRbeta repertoire quantification. The public reads were reanalyzed by TCRdb: fastp trimming at Q25, MiXCR alignment, in-frame beta chains only. Entries are consolidated by CDR3 protein sequence, retaining the most common genes and DNA. The sample records 250,000 to 300,000 distinct CDR3 sequences, approximately 7.3% of which are singletons. The ten largest clonotypes hold over 7.5% of the sample. The sample comes from a study of T-cell reconstitution after alpha-beta-depleted transplantation in children listed by TCRdb under 2016. Study-level background: Using TCR repertoire profiling, the study quantitatively followed how T-cell immune reconstitution unfolded in children after TCRalphabeta/CD19-depleted allogeneic hematopoietic cell transplantation.

Overall study outcomes, separate from this receptor: Over subsequent months, a decline in hyperexpanded clone frequencies was noted, and after one year, T-cell counts and TCRbeta diversity were mostly ascribed to newly produced T cells. The high TCRbeta diversity at day 60 in some patients was ascribed to recipient T cells and intrathymic progenitors that had survived conditioning. Apparently early alphabetaT-cell count recovery about two months after transplant reportedly relied on only several hundred rapidly expanded clones derived from non-depleted graft cells.

From cysteine to phenylalanine, the CDR3 is 16 amino acids long. Only the CDR3 DNA is retained, 48 bases long and in frame from the first base. Based on the germline V gene, the CDR1 and CDR2 sequences are MDHEN and SYDVKM. The treatment or condition label on this specimen signifies: allogeneic hematopoietic cell transplantation with graft depleted of TCRalphabeta T cells and CD19 B cells. Transplant recipients were children who received TCRalphabeta/CD19-depleted allogeneic hematopoietic cell grafts. Recombination joined TRBV28 with TRBJ2-2; no D gene can be assigned with confidence. The sample in question was peripheral blood, obtained 360 days after TCRalphabeta/CD19-depleted stem cell transplant. This sequence was found in a female patient under 10 years old who had a stem cell transplant for Fanconi anemia, so the T cells may come from the graft donor. CDR3 region: CASTLGLNVSTGELFF. The DNA sequence is given as TGTGCCAGCACTTTAGGTCTGAATGTGAGCACCGGGGAGCTGTTTTTT.